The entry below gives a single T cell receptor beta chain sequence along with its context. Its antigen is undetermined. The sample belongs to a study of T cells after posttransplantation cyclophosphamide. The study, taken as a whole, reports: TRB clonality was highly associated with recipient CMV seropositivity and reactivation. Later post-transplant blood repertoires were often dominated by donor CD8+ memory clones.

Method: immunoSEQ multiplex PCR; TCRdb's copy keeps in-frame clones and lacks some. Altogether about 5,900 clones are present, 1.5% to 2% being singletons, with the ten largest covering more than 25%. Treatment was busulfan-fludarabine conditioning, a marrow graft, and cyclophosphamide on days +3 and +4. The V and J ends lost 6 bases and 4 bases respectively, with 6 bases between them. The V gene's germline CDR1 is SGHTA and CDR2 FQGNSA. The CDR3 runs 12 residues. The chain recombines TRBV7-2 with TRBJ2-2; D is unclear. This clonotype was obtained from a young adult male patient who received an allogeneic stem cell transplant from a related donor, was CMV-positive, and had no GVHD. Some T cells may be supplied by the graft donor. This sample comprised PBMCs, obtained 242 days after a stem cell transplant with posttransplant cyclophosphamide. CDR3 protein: CASSESTGELFF. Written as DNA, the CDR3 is TGTGCCAGCAGTGAGAGCACCGGGGAGCTGTTTTTT. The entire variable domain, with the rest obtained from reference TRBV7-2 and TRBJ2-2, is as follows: GAGVSQSPSNKVTEKGKDVELRCDPISGHTALYWYRQSLGQGLEFLIYFQGNSAPDKSGLPSDRFSAERTGGSVSTLTIQRTQQEDSAVYLCASSESTGELFFGEGSRLTVL.